Reported below is one T cell receptor beta chain. Its antigen is undetermined. Amplification used 60 Vbeta primers and 13 Jbeta primers. The table came from immunoSEQ multiplex PCR; TCRdb's copy has only in-frame clones and leaves some out. This table holds 150,000 to 160,000 clones, roughly 81% found once. This sample is part of a study of cytomegalovirus exposure and HLA in healthy donors. Study findings and constraints: A reported reduction in N-insertions relative to the roughly 700-donor mean was seen in an Asian-associated ancestry cluster in a later analysis. Certain indistinguishable V segments, among them TRBV6-2 and TRBV6-3, were excluded.

The V end was cut by 4 bases, the J end by 0 bases, with 16 bases between. CDR1 and CDR2 from the germline V gene are ENHRY and SYGVKD. This CDR3 comprises 17 residues. The sequenced material came from PBMCs. This TCR was sampled from a woman aged 18-29 years in good health and CMV-seronegative. The chain joins TRBV10-3 to TRBJ1-5; D might be TRBD1 (5 bases). CDR3 in DNA: TGTGCCATCAGTGCTGACAGCCACCACCATAGCAATCAGCCCCAGCATTTT. Its translation is CAISADSHHHSNQPQHF.